Given below is one TCR beta chain in context. The antigen is not known. This entry comes from a study of cytomegalovirus exposure and HLA in healthy donors. Study as a whole: An earlier analysis found 120 million or so unique TCR beta sequences from about 190 million T cells. Study-wide points: The authors later found TCR association rates varying by HLA locus, with DRB1 most and HLA-C fewest. An analysis was carried out at a later point. It showed that HLA-associated TCR beta chains were more clonally expanded than equally common non-associated chains.

13 Jbeta primers and 60 Vbeta primers were used for the PCR. The protocol was immunoSEQ multiplex PCR, while the TCRdb copy is restricted to in-frame clones and leaves out a portion. The table lists 150,000 to 170,000 clones, roughly 70% of them singletons. The sequencing input was PBMCs. The source of this sequence is a man in his thirties or forties in good health and CMV-seronegative.

CDR3 DNA: TGTGCCAGCAGCGCGACAGATCAGCCCCAGCATTTT. As protein: CASSATDQPQHF. The rearrangement joins TRBV5-6 to TRBJ1-5, with D perhaps matching TRBD1 (5 bases). CDR3 length: 12 amino acids. Trimming stripped 4 bases from V and 5 bases from J, with 7 bases between. Germline V gene lookup returns CDR1 SGHDT and CDR2 YYEEEE.